This T cell receptor (beta chain) was recorded in a study of blood T cells in healthy people across ages. Findings and limits, study-wide: The study regarded diversity estimates from one million T cells as underestimates. Long-lived and aged donors differed, with more naive CD4+ cells and higher diversity in the long-lived. Donor CMV status, an unknown factor, possibly confounded changes in expanded clonotypes.

Primed by a sample-barcoded 5' primer and a J-beta primer mix, a second PCR proceeded for 7 to 11 cycles. MiXCR was run by TCRdb on the 5' RACE reads, yielding one entry per CDR3 protein. Of about 1.5 million distinct CDR3 sequences listed, roughly 43% were seen once; the top ten hold around 4%. On this clonotype itself: Its target is unknown.

The CDR3 sequence is 13 residues long. Per germline, CDR1 MDHEN and CDR2 SYDVKM. Trimming pared 5 bases from V and 7 bases from J, leaving 14 bases between. The receptor was derived from a woman under 30 in good health. The source material was blood. The genes are TRBV28 and TRBJ2-5; D perhaps matches TRBD2 (5 bases). The CDR3 reads CASSQDWAGTQYF. CDR3 coding DNA: TGTGCCAGCAGTCAGGACTGGGCCGGGACCCAGTACTTC.